The following is a TCR beta chain sequence with its context. These data are taken from a study of control samples from healthy donors and cancer patients. Germline V gene lookup returns CDR1 SGHRS and CDR2 YFSETQ. The CDR3 covers 14 residues. V was clipped by 2 bases and J by 4 bases, with 10 bases between them. Here immunoSEQ multiplex PCR was the method, and the copy in TCRdb shows in-frame clones only, minus some. The sample carries under 130,000 clones, 80% to 90% recorded once. The sequence derives from a man aged 55-75 years with lung cancer. V usage is TRBV5-1 and J usage is TRBJ2-4; D call uncertain. The specimen sequenced was PBMCs. The CDR3 nucleotides read TGCGCCAGCAGCTTTGGGCGGCAGAAAAACATTCAGTACTTC. This translates into CASSFGRQKNIQYF.